This TCR beta chain was identified in a study of blood T cell repertoires in COVID-19. About the research overall: The study drew acute and convalescent COVID-19 samples from the United States, Italy and Spain. PBMCs, B-cell-depleted T cells, or T cells provided the cDNA or gDNA that made up the material.

Participants, roughly 18 to 90 years old, spanned 25 or so US areas. Only in-frame clones appear in the TCRdb table, and some are missing; sequencing was by immunoSEQ multiplex PCR. The sample lists 300,000 to 500,000 clones, more than 75% occurring once. In germline, CDR1 is MDHEN, CDR2 SYDVKM. The CDR3 is 15 amino acids. V gave up 8 bases and J gave up 2 bases; unmatched junction bases: 9. The sequencing sample was made of PBMCs or T cells enriched from blood (not recorded which). The rearrangement joins TRBV28 to TRBJ1-5, with 7 bases aligning to TRBD1. This TCR came from a woman under 40 with acute COVID-19. CDR3 region: CASAHRDRGNQPQHF. CDR3 nucleotide sequence: TGTGCCAGCGCCCATCGAGACAGGGGCAATCAGCCCCAGCATTTT.